A single T cell receptor beta chain is shown here with its context. The antigen is unknown. The sample belongs to a study of shared clonotypes between healthy human individuals. Notes on the study in general: Generally, naive subsets came out with larger estimated richness than memory subsets.

This CDR3 spans 13 amino acids. The germline V gene encodes CDR1 SGHAT and CDR2 FQNNGV. Trimming shortened V by 6 bases and J by 2 bases, and 10 bases separated the two germline ends. The assay was immunoSEQ multiplex PCR, and TCRdb's table has in-frame clones only and misses some. The repertoire holds approximately 710,000 clones, with roughly 88% as singletons. The source material was memory CD8+ T cells from PBMCs. Subset denoted: CD45RO+ cells pooled with CCR7-negative TemRA cells. The TCR comes from a man aged 18 to 35 in good health. Some clones in this sample may be carry-over from other donors' samples. This chain joins TRBV11-2 and TRBJ2-5, with D unresolved. The CDR3 DNA sequence: TGTGCCAGCAGACGCGACGGACAAGAGACCCAGTACTTC. Protein: CASRRDGQETQYF.